This TCR beta chain appears in the sequencing data of a study of T cell responses to AZD1222 COVID-19 vaccine. Study-level results: There were mostly white British donors and more females than males, and clonal diversity was possibly underestimated.

TCRdb keeps only in-frame clones here, not all; method: immunoSEQ multiplex PCR. The table has some 96,000 clones, more than 75% seen once; the top ten hold roughly 2.7%. CDR1 and CDR2 (germline): SGHAT, FQNNGV. V was shortened by 5 bases and J by 0 bases, with 7 bases between the two germline ends. CDR3 length: 13 residues. This clone appeared a single time. No antigen is known for it. The sequence came from an adult in good health. This rearrangement joins TRBV11-2 to TRBJ1-1; D not resolved. Sequences were derived from peripheral blood, sampled on day 0 of AZD1222 vaccination. CDR3 DNA: TGTGCCAGCAGCGTACAAGTGAACACTGAAGCTTTCTTT. Translation gives CASSVQVNTEAFF.